The 29 T cell receptor beta chains presented below share a single source sample, sequenced in a study of cytomegalovirus exposure and HLA in healthy donors. This table comes from immunoSEQ multiplex PCR, and its TCRdb copy is limited to in-frame clones, with some not included. The data contain roughly 150,000 clones, around 90% of them singletons. Sequencing was carried out using PBMCs. Receptors originate from a man aged 18 to 29 in good health and CMV-seronegative.

This sequence joins TRBV2 and TRBJ1-1; 10 nucleotides line up with TRBD1. The CDR3 has 14 amino acids. J lost 6 bases, V lost 9 bases, and 10 bases had no gene match. CDR1 SNHLY and CDR2 FYNNEI come from the germline V gene. In DNA, the CDR3 is TGTGCCAGTTCCCCCAGGACAGGGGGAGCTGAAGCTTTCTTT. Protein product: CASSPRTGGAEAFF.

CDR3 in amino acids: CASRRTRQIDTQYF. The CDR3 DNA follows: TGTGCCAGCAGGCGAACTCGACAGATAGATACGCAGTATTTT. The chain links TRBV6-5 to TRBJ2-3; D is perhaps TRBD1 (5 bases). Per the germline V gene, CDR1 is MNHEY and CDR2 is SVGAGI. V was shortened by 6 bases and J by 5 bases, with 15 bases between the two germline ends. The CDR3 runs 14 residues.

The CDR3 region is CASSPAGTASNYGYTF. The CDR3 nucleotides are TGTGCCAGCAGCCCCGCCGGGACAGCCTCCAACTATGGCTACACCTTC. V usage is TRBV28 and J usage is TRBJ1-2; 7 nucleotides align to TRBD1. The CDR3 sequence is 16 residues long. Germline trimming cut 6 bases from V and 2 bases from J; bases unmatched to any gene: 12. In germline, CDR1 is MDHEN, CDR2 SYDVKM.

This clone has just one count. The genes are TRBV5-1 and TRBJ2-3; D not resolved. There are 13 residues in the CDR3. V was shortened by 4 bases and J by 3 bases, with 9 bases between the two germline ends. From germline, CDR1 is SGHRS and CDR2 YFSETQ. This CDR3 is CASSVSSTDTQYF. The CDR3, as DNA: TGCGCCAGCAGCGTATCTAGTACAGATACGCAGTATTTT.

The V gene is TRBV7-9, the J gene TRBJ1-6; the D gene is possibly TRBD1 (5 bases). The CDR3 spans 13 residues. The germline V and J ends were trimmed by 10 bases and 4 bases, with 11 bases remaining between them. Germline V gene sequence: CDR1 SEHNR, CDR2 FQNEAQ (reference sequence). For the CDR3, the DNA is TGTGCCACCTCAGGGCTTTATAATTCACCCCTCCACTTT. It yields the protein CATSGLYNSPLHF.

The V call is TRBV5-6, the J call TRBJ1-5; D is uncertain. The V gene lost 0 bases and the J gene lost 4 bases, with 14 bases spanning the gap. Germline V gene data show CDR1 as SGHDT and CDR2 as YYEEEE. This CDR3 is built from 16 residues. The CDR3 reads CASSLGSGAGNQPQHF. The DNA for the CDR3 is TGTGCCAGCAGCTTGGGCTCCGGTGCGGGGAATCAGCCCCAGCATTTT.

CDR3 loop: CASSPQGEGTGELFF. As DNA, the CDR3 is TGCGCCAGCAGCCCCCAAGGGGAGGGGACCGGGGAGCTGTTTTTT. This chain uses TRBV4-1 with TRBJ2-2, with 7 nucleotides matching TRBD2. The germline V gene has CDR1 MGHRA and CDR2 YSYEKL. This CDR3 spans 15 amino acids. Unmatched junction bases numbered 7, after V lost 4 bases and J lost 5 bases.

This rearrangement joins TRBV2 to TRBJ1-2; a weak D match, TRBD1 (6 bases). The CDR3 has 14 amino acids. V lost 7 bases to trimming and J lost 2 bases, with 14 bases between them. CDR1 SNHLY and CDR2 FYNNEI come from the germline V gene. CDR3 loop: CASNDRSFNYGYTF. In nucleotides, the CDR3 is TGTGCCAGCAATGACAGGTCGTTCAACTATGGCTACACCTTC. The full variable domain, completed using reference TRBV2 and TRBJ1-2, is EPEVTQTPSHQVTQMGQEVILRCVPISNHLYFYWYRQILGQKVEFLVSFYNNEISEKSEIFDDQFSVERPDGSNFTLKIRSTKLEDSAMYFCASNDRSFNYGYTFGSGTRLTVV.

The genes are TRBV11-3 and TRBJ2-1; the match to TRBD2 covers 7 bases. From germline, CDR1 is SGHNT and CDR2 YENEEA. Losses at the gene ends were 6 bases for V and 0 bases for J; bases not matched to a gene: 5. There are 15 residues in the CDR3. The chain's CDR3 is CASSGGGSSYNEQFF. CDR3 sequence (DNA): TGTGCCAGCAGTGGCGGCGGGAGCTCCTACAATGAGCAGTTCTTC.

The chain recombines TRBV7-9 with TRBJ1-1; D gene ambiguous. Trimming shortened V by 1 base and J by 1 base, and 7 bases separated the two germline ends. Germline-derived CDR1 and CDR2 are SEHNR and FQNEAQ (reference sequence). This CDR3 has 14 amino acids. The CDR3 spells CASSLVSQNTEAFF. CDR3 in DNA: TGTGCCAGCAGCTTAGTGTCACAGAACACTGAAGCTTTCTTT. Full variable domain (outside the CDR3, taken from reference TRBV7-9 and TRBJ1-1): DTGVSQNPRHKITKRGQNVTFRCDPISEHNRLYWYRQTLGQGPEFLTYFQNEAQLEKSRLLSDRFSAERPKGSFSTLEIQRTEQGDSAMYLCASSLVSQNTEAFFGQGTRLTVV.

V and J are TRBV11-3 and TRBJ2-7; weak D call: TRBD1 (6 bases). Germline V gene lookup returns CDR1 SGHNT and CDR2 YENEEA. The germline V and J ends were trimmed by 5 bases and 2 bases, with 16 bases remaining between them. CDR3 length: 15 residues. Here the CDR3 DNA reads TGTGCCAGCAGCCTAGGACAGCTCGAAGCCTACGAGCAGTACGTC. Encoded protein: CASSLGQLEAYEQYV.

The CDR3: CASTLRPGQPNSPLHF. The DNA of the CDR3 is TGTGCCAGCACCTTAAGGCCAGGACAGCCTAATTCACCCCTCCACTTT. The chain joins TRBV6-6 to TRBJ1-6; possibly TRBD1 for D (6 bases). V lost 7 bases and J 6 bases, leaving 19 bases between the germline ends. The germline V gene has CDR1 MNHNY and CDR2 SVGAGI (reference sequence). The CDR3 is made up of 16 amino acids.

This clone is a singleton in its sample. This chain uses TRBV6-5 with TRBJ2-2; tentatively, D is TRBD2 (6 bases). The germline V gene encodes CDR1 MNHEY and CDR2 SVGAGI. Trimming shortened V by 6 bases and J by 7 bases, and 12 bases separated the two germline ends. The CDR3 loop spans 13 amino acids. The chain's CDR3 is CASSPGGSGELFF. The DNA of the CDR3 is TGTGCCAGCAGCCCCGGGGGAAGCGGGGAGCTGTTTTTT.

A word on this clone: The identical CDR3 is also encoded by other nucleotide sequences in the sample. The V gene is TRBV4-1, the J gene TRBJ2-5, with 9 bases fitting TRBD1. There are 15 residues in the CDR3. J gave up 2 bases and V 4 bases, and 5 bases lay outside the gene matches. The germline CDR1 and CDR2 sequences are MGHRA and YSYEKL. CDR3 protein: CASSPTDRGQETQYF. For the CDR3, the DNA is TGCGCCAGCAGCCCAACCGACAGGGGGCAAGAGACCCAGTACTTC.

This clone was seen a few times. The chain employs TRBV4-1 and TRBJ1-1; D possibly corresponds to TRBD1 (6 bases). Deletions cut 1 base from V and 0 bases from J, with 9 bases between. Germline V gives CDR1 MGHRA, CDR2 YSYEKL. There are 15 residues in the CDR3. Here the CDR3 reads CASSQVGQLNTEAFF. The CDR3 DNA follows: TGCGCCAGCAGCCAAGTTGGACAGTTGAACACTGAAGCTTTCTTT.

The chain has TRBV6-5 and TRBJ1-5, with 8 bases matching TRBD1. Germline V lookup: CDR1 MNHEY, CDR2 SVGAGI. This CDR3 contains 14 residues. Trimming took 6 bases from V and 1 from J; bases not matched to a gene: 2. DNA of the CDR3: TGTGCCAGCAGACGGACAGGGAGCAATCAGCCCCAGCATTTT. It yields the protein CASRRTGSNQPQHF.

CDR3 protein: CASSSPNPGETQYF. CDR3 bases: TGTGCCAGCAGTTCCCCGAATCCAGGAGAGACCCAGTACTTC. The rearrangement links TRBV6-6 to TRBJ2-5; D is ambiguous. Between the trimmed V and J ends, which lost 4 bases and 4 bases, there was a span of 13 bases. Germline assignment: CDR1 MNHNY and CDR2 SVGAGI (reference sequence). The CDR3 length is 14 residues.

The V and J genes are TRBV15 and TRBJ1-5, with unresolved D. Germline V CDR1 and CDR2: LNHNV, YYDKDF (reference sequence). Trimming shortened V by 3 bases and J by 6 bases, and 9 bases separated the two germline ends. The CDR3 is 13 amino acids. This CDR3 is CATSSSRVQPQHF. The CDR3 DNA sequence: TGTGCCACCAGCAGTTCCCGCGTTCAGCCCCAGCATTTT.

This chain links TRBV27 with TRBJ1-1; D is undetermined. Germline values: CDR1 MNHEY, CDR2 SMNVEV (reference sequence). The CDR3 is 13 residues long. With 2 bases removed from V and 6 bases from J, the gap between germline ends came to 10 bases. CDR3 sequence (DNA): TGTGCCAGCAGTTTAGGAGAATGGGCTGAAGCTTTCTTT. Translating it yields CASSLGEWAEAFF.

This sequence joins TRBV6-1 and TRBJ1-2, with a possible D match to TRBD1 (6 bases). The CDR3 spans 13 residues. Trimming cost V 6 bases and J 6 bases, with 14 bases left between them. Per germline, CDR1 MNHNS and CDR2 SASEGT. The CDR3 here is CASSYRDIDGYTF. CDR3 DNA: TGTGCCAGCAGCTACCGGGACATTGATGGCTACACCTTC.

The chain couples TRBV10-2 to TRBJ1-2; D gene ambiguous. V was trimmed by 3 bases and J by 4 bases, leaving 15 bases between them. Germline-derived CDR1 and CDR2 are WSHSY and SAAADI. The CDR3 has 15 residues. CDR3 sequence (DNA): TGCGCCAGCAGTGATTTGCGGTCAGAACTCTATGGCTACACCTTC. This codes for CASSDLRSELYGYTF.

The rearrangement links TRBV27 to TRBJ2-7; 11 bases are a match to TRBD2. V lost 2 bases, J lost 6 bases, and 0 bases stayed unmatched. The CDR3 is 13 residues long. The germline V gene has CDR1 MNHEY and CDR2 SMNVEV (reference sequence). Here the CDR3 DNA reads TGTGCCAGCAGTTTAGGGACTAGCGGCGAGCAGTACTTC. This translates into CASSLGTSGEQYF.

The chain is built from TRBV28 and TRBJ2-7; D not resolved. CDR1 and CDR2 (germline): MDHEN, SYDVKM. V lost 5 bases and J lost 2, with 13 bases in between. The CDR3 covers 14 residues. The CDR3 nucleotides are TGTGCCAGCAGTGAACAGCCGACCGCCTACGAGCAGTACTTC. Its protein product is CASSEQPTAYEQYF.

The chain carries TRBV11-2 and TRBJ1-1; D remains unclear. Trimming cost V 4 bases and J 0 bases, with 6 bases left between them. CDR3 length equals 13 residues. Looked up from germline, CDR1 is SGHAT and CDR2 is FQNNGV. CDR3 region: CASSYSMNTEAFF. DNA of the CDR3: TGTGCCAGCAGCTATTCAATGAACACTGAAGCTTTCTTT.

By sample fraction, this clone is medium-sized (0.01 to 0.1%). The chain is built from TRBV21-1 and TRBJ2-7; TRBD1, the table's D call, lacks a check against the DNA. TRBV21-1 corresponds to a pseudogene. The CDR3 loop spans 16 amino acids. CDR3 loop: CASANLRTQPSYEQYF. DNA of the CDR3: TGTGCCAGCGCCAACCTCAGGACACAACCCTCCTACGAGCAGTACTTC.

The chain combines TRBV30 with TRBJ1-3; D remains ambiguous. CDR1 is GTSNPN and CDR2 is SVGIG in the germline V gene (reference sequence). The CDR3 runs to 13 residues. V lost 3 bases to trimming and J lost 0 bases, with 6 bases between them. DNA for the CDR3: TGTGCCTGGAGCTGGGCCTCTGGAAACACCATATATTTT. This gives the protein CAWSWASGNTIYF.

The chain recombines TRBV2 with TRBJ1-2, with D perhaps TRBD1 (5 bases). The CDR3 runs 11 residues. Trimming removed 7 bases from V and 7 bases from J, with 10 bases in between. Germline assignment: CDR1 SNHLY and CDR2 FYNNEI. The CDR3 sequence is CASNLQAGYTF. The CDR3 DNA reads as TGTGCCAGCAACCTACAGGCTGGCTACACCTTC.

This chain links TRBV7-2 with TRBJ2-5; 12 nucleotides match TRBD2. J gave up 5 bases and V 1 base, and 5 bases lay outside the gene matches. Germline V gene data show CDR1 as SGHTA and CDR2 as FQGNSA. The CDR3 is 16 residues long. The DNA for the CDR3 is TGTGCCAGCAGCTTAGGACTAGCGGGGGAGGGCGAGACCCAGTACTTC. Amino acids: CASSLGLAGEGETQYF.

V is TRBV13 and J is TRBJ1-2; a possible D gene is TRBD1 (6 bases). Germline CDR1 reads PRHDT; CDR2 reads FYEKMQ (reference sequence). The CDR3 has 16 residues. Trimming left V 2 bases short and J 0 bases short, with 13 bases between. CDR3: CASSLIRTASNYGYTF. In DNA, the CDR3 is TGTGCCAGCAGCTTAATAAGGACAGCCTCTAACTATGGCTACACCTTC.